This TCR beta chain was identified in a study of cytomegalovirus exposure and HLA in healthy donors. Study-wide results and caveats: Segments of the TCR beta V type were, in most cases, productive about 87% or about 30% of the time in an earlier analysis.

Nominal health characterized the donors when sampled, though unrecorded immune exposures were likely. Turning to this clone: As yet, its antigen is unknown.

CDR3 size: 16 residues. The J segment lost 6 bases and the V segment lost 0 bases, leaving 9 bases of the junction unmatched. Germline V CDR1 and CDR2: LGHNA, YSLEER. PCR was performed using 60 Vbeta and 13 Jbeta primers. The data were produced by immunoSEQ multiplex PCR, yet TCRdb's version contains in-frame clones alone and is incomplete. The sample lists some 190,000 clones, more than 65% occurring once. The chain links TRBV4-3 to TRBJ2-7, with TRBD2 matching over 9 bases. The source material was PBMCs. The clonotype comes from a female donor in good health and CMV-seronegative. The CDR3 loop is CASSQEELAGKGEQYF. In DNA, the CDR3 is TGCGCCAGCAGCCAAGAGGAACTAGCGGGTAAGGGCGAGCAGTACTTC.